The next 25 T cell receptor beta chains were all read from a single sample in a study of T-cell memory formation after mild COVID-19. From the 5' RACE reads, TCRdb called clonotypes with MiXCR, one entry per CDR3 protein. This table holds about 350,000 distinct CDR3 sequences, around 28% found once. The sequencing input was PBMCs or a T cell subset sorted from them (not recorded which). Every receptor here comes from an adult woman who had mild COVID-19 (a few samples of this study predate the infection). Cell type and time point are not known.

This clonotype was picked up a small number of times. This sequence joins TRBV12-3 or TRBV12-4 and TRBJ2-3, with D perhaps TRBD1 (5 bases). The CDR3 sequence is 13 residues long. The V gene lost 6 bases and the J gene lost 2 bases, with 9 bases spanning the gap. Here the CDR3 DNA reads TGTGCCAGCAGGAAGGACATCACAGATACGCAGTATTTT. This encodes CASRKDITDTQYF.

This clonotype has just a few counts. The chain recombines TRBV15 with TRBJ2-1; TRBD1 agrees at 8 bases. Germline CDR1 LNHNV, CDR2 YYDKDF (reference sequence). The CDR3 covers 15 residues. V shed 0 bases, J shed 7 bases, and the junction held 5 bases outside the gene matches. The CDR3: CATSRDSRTGNEQFF. The CDR3 DNA reads TGTGCCACCAGCAGAGATTCCCGGACAGGGAATGAGCAGTTCTTC.

This chain connects TRBV7-3 to TRBJ2-3; perhaps TRBD2 as D (6 bases). CDR1 is SGHTA, CDR2 FQGTGA, per germline. The V end was cut by 5 bases, the J end by 0 bases, with 12 bases between. CDR3 length: 15 residues. CDR3 nucleotide sequence: TGTGCCAGCAGCACCACGGGACTCAGCACAGATACGCAGTATTTT. Its protein is CASSTTGLSTDTQYF.

The J gene is TRBJ2-2, the V gene TRBV5-1, with 7 bases that match TRBD2. Germline loops: CDR1 SGHRS, CDR2 YFSETQ. The ends lost 4 bases at V and 5 bases at J; junction bases unmatched: 14. This CDR3 has 17 residues. CDR3 amino acids: CASSPAAAGEKTGELFF. For the CDR3, the DNA is TGCGCCAGCAGCCCCGCCGCGGCGGGGGAGAAAACCGGGGAGCTGTTTTTT.

This chain uses TRBV12-3 or TRBV12-4 with TRBJ2-7, with 12 bases aligning to TRBD2. V shed 1 base, J shed 7 bases, and the junction held 5 bases outside the gene matches. There are 15 residues in the CDR3. CDR3 residues: CASSLGLAGGQEQYF. The CDR3 nucleotides read TGTGCCAGCAGTTTAGGGCTAGCGGGGGGGCAGGAGCAGTACTTC.

The genes are TRBV5-1 and TRBJ2-3; 8 positions agree with TRBD2. Trimming took 4 bases from V and 5 from J; bases not matched to a gene: 12. There are 16 residues in the CDR3. Germline assignment: CDR1 SGHRS and CDR2 YFSETQ. In DNA form, the CDR3 reads TGCGCCAGCAGCCCCCCGAGCGGGAGTCCGGGAGATACGCAGTATTTT. It specifies CASSPPSGSPGDTQYF.

This clonotype was seen a few times. The chain joins TRBV9 to TRBJ2-3; no definite D call. CDR1 is SGDLS, CDR2 YYNGEE, per germline. Trimming stripped 9 bases from V and 4 bases from J, with 3 bases between. The length of the CDR3 is 9 residues. The CDR3 region has the DNA TGTGCCAACTCAGATACGCAGTATTTT. Translating it yields CANSDTQYF.

This clonotype was counted between two and nine times. The chain carries TRBV29-1 and TRBJ2-6; possible D gene TRBD1, 6 bases. CDR1 and CDR2 (germline): SQVTM, ANQGSEA. The germline V and J ends were trimmed by 4 bases and 0 bases, with 10 bases remaining between them. CDR3 length: 15 amino acids. The CDR3 loop is CSVAGAPSGANVLTF. The CDR3 DNA is TGCAGCGTTGCAGGGGCACCCTCTGGGGCCAACGTCCTGACTTTC.

The V and J genes are TRBV12-3 or TRBV12-4 and TRBJ1-1, with D perhaps TRBD1 (6 bases). The CDR3 length is 14 residues. V lost 0 bases and J 1 base, leaving 6 bases between the germline ends. This CDR3 is CASSLAQGNTEAFF. CDR3 DNA: TGTGCCAGCAGTTTAGCACAGGGGAACACTGAAGCTTTCTTT.

V gene TRBV7-2 combines with J gene TRBJ2-1; 9 bases map to TRBD2. V gave up 2 bases and J gave up 5 bases; unmatched junction bases: 10. In germline, CDR1 is SGHTA, CDR2 FQGNSA. The CDR3 runs 17 residues. CDR3 DNA: TGTGCCAGCAGCTTACAGTGGTCTAGCGGGATCAACAATGAGCAGTTCTTC. This encodes CASSLQWSSGINNEQFF.

This clonotype was recorded a few times. This chain uses TRBV7-9 with TRBJ2-1; D unclear. Germline assignment: CDR1 SEHNR and CDR2 FQNEAQ (reference sequence). The V end lost 5 bases, the J end lost 6 bases, and 17 bases lay between the germline ends. The CDR3 spans 15 residues. The CDR3 DNA sequence: TGTGCCAGCAGCCTCGGGCCTACCCCGCGCAATGAGCAGTTCTTC. Translating it yields CASSLGPTPRNEQFF.

The rearrangement uses TRBV7-6 and TRBJ2-1; D might be TRBD1 (6 bases). V lost 3 bases, J lost 2 bases, and 14 bases lay in between. Germline values: CDR1 SGHVS, CDR2 FNYEAQ. The length of the CDR3 is 16 residues. The CDR3 bases are TGTGCCAGCAGCTTTAGAGCAGGGGCGACCTACAATGAGCAGTTCTTC. Amino acids: CASSFRAGATYNEQFF.

This clonotype was counted once. The chain couples TRBV29-1 to TRBJ2-3; 8 bases align to TRBD2. Trimming took 1 base from V and 1 from J; bases not matched to a gene: 4. The CDR3 runs to 15 residues. The germline V gene has CDR1 SQVTM and CDR2 ANQGSEA. In DNA, the CDR3 is TGCAGCGTTGAAGGTACTAGCGGACGCACAGATACGCAGTATTTT. It is translated as CSVEGTSGRTDTQYF.

This clonotype was counted only a few times. This chain links TRBV5-5 with TRBJ2-7; D is perhaps TRBD1 (5 bases). Per germline, CDR1 SGHKS and CDR2 YYEKEE (reference sequence). Trimming cost V 0 bases and J 0 bases, with 13 bases left between them. The CDR3 runs to 16 residues. The CDR3 nucleotides read TGTGCCAGCAGCTTGGATCTCCAGGGAATCTCCTACGAGCAGTACTTC. Residues: CASSLDLQGISYEQYF. The complete variable domain, with remaining parts taken from reference TRBV5-5 and TRBJ2-7, reads DAGVTQSPTHLIKTRGQQVTLRCSPISGHKSVSWYQQVLGQGPQFIFQYYEKEERGRGNFPDRFSARQFPNYSSELNVNALLLGDSALYLCASSLDLQGISYEQYFGPGTRLTVT.

In its sample, this clonotype was seen a few times. V is TRBV19 and J is TRBJ1-1; 8 nucleotides match TRBD1. This CDR3 comprises 15 residues. In germline, CDR1 is LNHDA, CDR2 SQIVND (reference sequence). After removal of 6 bases from V and 4 bases from J, the junction contained 10 bases not matched to a gene. The chain's CDR3 is CASSPTGGSGTEAFF. The CDR3, as DNA: TGTGCCAGTAGCCCTACAGGGGGGTCGGGCACTGAAGCTTTCTTT.

This clonotype was seen a handful of times. The J gene is TRBJ1-2, the V gene TRBV3-1, with TRBD1 identical over 7 bases. The CDR3 runs to 16 residues. Per the germline V gene, CDR1 is LGHDT and CDR2 is YNNKEL (reference sequence). V trimming: 4 bases; J trimming: 5 bases; junction bases outside the gene matches: 13. CDR3 region: CASSPRGRTGQYGYTF. The CDR3 region has the DNA TGTGCCAGCAGCCCAAGAGGTAGGACAGGCCAATATGGCTACACCTTC.

This clonotype was detected a few times. The chain couples TRBV5-1 to TRBJ2-7; 8 bases map to TRBD1. The CDR3 length is 15 residues. Trimming cost V 2 bases and J 3 bases; bases outside gene matches: 7. From germline, CDR1 is SGHRS and CDR2 YFSETQ. Here the CDR3 reads CASSFSRGQSYEQYF. The CDR3 DNA sequence: TGCGCCAGCAGCTTTAGCAGGGGGCAAAGCTACGAGCAGTACTTC. Together with reference TRBV5-1 and TRBJ2-7, the CDR3 gives the full variable domain: KAGVTQTPRYLIKTRGQQVTLSCSPISGHRSVSWYQQTPGQGLQFLFEYFSETQRNKGNFPGRFSGRQFSNSRSEMNVSTLELGDSALYLCASSFSRGQSYEQYFGPGTRLTVT.

The CDR3 DNA sequence: TGTGCCAGCAGTTTAGTTTCCGGGACAGGTCAAAACGGGGTCTCTGGGGCCAACGTCCTGACTTTC. As protein: CASSLVSGTGQNGVSGANVLTF. This sequence joins TRBV12-3 or TRBV12-4 and TRBJ2-6, with TRBD1 identical over 8 bases. The V and J ends lost 1 base and 0 bases, in that order; junction bases with no gene match: 17. The CDR3 extends over 22 amino acids.

The chain recombines TRBV5-1 with TRBJ1-1, with D hard to call. The V and J ends lost 4 bases and 1 base respectively, with 11 bases between them. This CDR3 has 14 amino acids. Germline assignment: CDR1 SGHRS and CDR2 YFSETQ. The CDR3 DNA is TGCGCCAGCAGCCCCAAGACGGCGAACACTGAAGCTTTCTTT. Translating it yields CASSPKTANTEAFF. Filled out from reference TRBV5-1 and TRBJ1-1, the complete variable domain reads KAGVTQTPRYLIKTRGQQVTLSCSPISGHRSVSWYQQTPGQGLQFLFEYFSETQRNKGNFPGRFSGRQFSNSRSEMNVSTLELGDSALYLCASSPKTANTEAFFGQGTRLTVV.

This clonotype turned up a few times. V gene TRBV5-7 combines with J gene TRBJ1-5, with D unresolved. TRBV5-7 falls under the ORF class, with uncertain function. Trimming removed 2 bases at V and 0 bases at J, with 6 bases between. This CDR3 has 14 residues. DNA for the CDR3: TGTGCCAGCAGCTTTAGGGTTAGCAATCAGCCCCAGCATTTT. Protein sequence: CASSFRVSNQPQHF.

This chain uses TRBV24-1 with TRBJ2-3; D ambiguous. This CDR3 has 18 amino acids. Trimming cost V 2 bases and J 3 bases, with 20 bases left between them. Per the germline V gene, CDR1 is KGHDR and CDR2 is SFDVKD. CDR3 sequence: CATSDSSVERLRTDTQYF. The CDR3 nucleotides read TGTGCCACCAGTGATTCTTCGGTGGAGAGGCTCCGGACAGATACGCAGTATTTT.

The genes are TRBV3-1 and TRBJ2-3; D is uncertain. Germline V lookup: CDR1 LGHDT, CDR2 YNNKEL (reference sequence). The V gene lost 0 bases and the J gene lost 2 bases, with 12 bases spanning the gap. This CDR3 is 16 amino acids long. In nucleotides, the CDR3 is TGTGCCAGCAGCCAAGATCAGTGGCTACTCACAGATACGCAGTATTTT. It encodes CASSQDQWLLTDTQYF.

This clonotype was seen only a few times. CDR3 region: CASRPSVAGGPRGTDTQYF. As DNA, the CDR3 is TGTGCCAGCAGACCCTCCGTGGCGGGAGGGCCGAGGGGGACAGATACGCAGTATTTT. The chain has TRBV11-2 and TRBJ2-3; 9 bases match TRBD2. With V trimmed by 6 bases and J by 3 bases, 19 bases remained unmatched. The CDR3 contains 19 residues. Looked up from germline, CDR1 is SGHAT and CDR2 is FQNNGV.

Concerning this clonotype itself: An end of the junction differs from the germline gene, which may be a read error. V is TRBV7-7 and J is TRBJ2-7; 10 bases align to TRBD2. The CDR3 consists of 15 residues. CDR1 is SSHAT, CDR2 FNYEAQ, per germline (reference sequence). CDR3 sequence reads: CASSLAPSGRYEQYF. CDR3 DNA: TGTGCTAGCAGCTTAGCCCCTAGCGGGAGATACGAGCAGTACTTC.

The gene calls are TRBV7-6 and TRBJ2-5, with TRBD1 matching 11 bases. Unmatched junction bases numbered 3, after V lost 1 base and J lost 5 bases. Germline CDR1 SGHVS, CDR2 FNYEAQ. The CDR3 sequence is 15 residues long. The CDR3 region has the DNA TGTGCCAGCAGCTTAGGGACAGGGGGCTTCGAGACCCAGTACTTC. Its protein is CASSLGTGGFETQYF.